The 21 T cell receptor beta chains in this list originate from one sample, sequenced in a study of a mutant IDH1 vaccine in newly diagnosed glioma. Profiled with immunoSEQ multiplex PCR; TCRdb holds only in-frame clones, not every one. In the table there are some 100,000 clones, around four fifths of which are singletons. Specified time point: baseline, week 1 (first vaccination visit). As for treatment: pre-vaccination baseline after standard-of-care therapy. The source was PBMCs, collected from a glioma patient treated with radiotherapy, temozolomide or both. These receptor sequences come from a woman in her forties or fifties with glioma.

The CDR3 sequence is CASSPIMNTEAFF. DNA for the CDR3: TGTGCCAGCAGCCCGATTATGAACACTGAAGCTTTCTTT. The chain uses TRBV5-4 and TRBJ1-1; the D is unclear. The CDR3 runs 13 residues. Trimming took 4 bases from V and 0 from J, leaving 7 bases between them. The germline V gene encodes CDR1 SGHNT and CDR2 YYREEE (reference sequence).

This rearrangement joins TRBV9 to TRBJ2-1, with TRBD2 matching 10 bases. Germline assignment: CDR1 SGDLS and CDR2 YYNGEE. The junction had 6 bases not matched to a gene; V was cut back by 4 bases and J by 5 bases. The CDR3 contains 15 residues. This CDR3 reads CASSSSGGSNNEQFF. CDR3 DNA sequence: TGTGCCAGCAGCTCTAGCGGGGGTTCAAACAATGAGCAGTTCTTC.

Here the CDR3 reads CAWTDSYDQPQHF. CDR3 coding DNA: TGTGCCTGGACGGACTCATACGATCAGCCCCAGCATTTT. The chain employs TRBV30 and TRBJ1-5; D ambiguous. This CDR3 comprises 13 residues. The V gene lost 4 bases and the J gene lost 5 bases, with 12 bases spanning the gap. CDR1 GTSNPN and CDR2 SVGIG come from the germline V gene (reference sequence).

In this sample, this clone turned up once. The rearrangement links TRBV6-1 to TRBJ2-5; 8 bases are a match to TRBD1. The V gene end was trimmed by 0 bases and the J gene end by 6 bases; junction bases not matched to a gene: 9. Germline V lookup: CDR1 MNHNS, CDR2 SASEGT. This CDR3 is built from 16 residues. CDR3 amino acids: CASSEAGQGNPKTQYF. The CDR3 nucleotides are TGTGCCAGCAGTGAAGCCGGACAGGGTAACCCGAAGACCCAGTACTTC.

Turning to this clone: The junction departs from germline at one end; a sequencing error may be responsible. The rearrangement joins TRBV7-7 to TRBJ2-3; D is possibly TRBD1 (7 bases). Germline V gene data show CDR1 as SSHAT and CDR2 as FNYEAQ (reference sequence). The CDR3 has 12 residues. The chain's CDR3 is CASRGATDTQYF. CDR3 DNA: TGTGCTAGCAGGGGGGCAACAGATACGCAGTATTTT.

This chain links TRBV19 with TRBJ1-3, with D maybe TRBD1 (5 bases). Germline CDR1 LNHDA, CDR2 SQIVND (reference sequence). Deletions cut 6 bases from V and 0 bases from J, with 9 bases between. The length of the CDR3 is 14 residues. CDR3 nucleotide sequence: TGTGCCAGTAGAGACAGAAGCTCTGGAAACACCATATATTTT. Translation gives CASRDRSSGNTIYF.

This chain links TRBV9 with TRBJ2-2; D could derive from TRBD1 or TRBD2 (7 bases each). CDR1 is SGDLS, CDR2 YYNGEE, per germline. The CDR3 spans 16 residues. The germline V and J ends were trimmed by 4 bases and 5 bases, with 18 bases remaining between them. The CDR3 loop is CASSPGGGGETGELFF. The CDR3 region has the DNA TGTGCCAGCAGCCCGGGGGGAGGGGGCGAAACCGGGGAGCTGTTTTTT.

The chain joins TRBV23-1 to TRBJ1-2; D gene ambiguous. TRBV23-1 is labeled an ORF, and its function is uncertain. Trimming removed 3 bases at V and 7 bases at J, with 0 bases between. The CDR3 totals 9 residues. CDR3 DNA sequence: TGCGCCAGCAGTCATGGCTACACCTTC. Protein sequence: CASSHGYTF.

The genes are TRBV6-1 and TRBJ2-7; TRBD1 matches 9 bases. Germline trimming cut 8 bases from V and 3 bases from J; bases unmatched to any gene: 11. This CDR3 has 15 residues. CDR1 is MNHNS, CDR2 SASEGT, per germline. The CDR3, as DNA: TGTGCCAGCGGGACAGGGCCAATCAGCCTCTACGAGCAGTACTTC. This gives the protein CASGTGPISLYEQYF.

This CDR3 is CASSLDRNSADTQYF. The DNA of the CDR3 is TGTGCCAGCAGCTTAGATAGGAATTCCGCAGATACGCAGTATTTT. The chain employs TRBV7-6 and TRBJ2-3; no firm D call. Trimming removed 1 base from V and 4 bases from J, with 12 bases in between. Germline lookup yields CDR1 SGHVS and CDR2 FNYEAQ. This CDR3 has 15 residues.

The genes are TRBV7-9 and TRBJ2-2, with D possibly TRBD1 on 5 matching bases. Germline-derived CDR1 and CDR2 are SEHNR and FQNEAQ (reference sequence). V gave up 4 bases and J gave up 4 bases, with 10 bases separating them. The CDR3 totals 14 residues. The CDR3 region is CASSSPRGTGELFF. In DNA, the CDR3 is TGTGCCAGCAGCTCACCTAGGGGCACCGGGGAGCTGTTTTTT.

The chain combines TRBV9 with TRBJ1-1; TRBD1 agrees at 8 bases. In germline, CDR1 is SGDLS, CDR2 YYNGEE. The CDR3 has 13 amino acids. Losses at the gene ends were 2 bases for V and 6 bases for J; bases not matched to a gene: 3. For the CDR3, the DNA is TGTGCCAGCAGCGTGGACAGGGCGGCTGAAGCTTTCTTT. Translation: CASSVDRAAEAFF.

The chain couples TRBV19 to TRBJ2-7; 9 bases are a match to TRBD2. This CDR3 has 14 amino acids. V was clipped by 3 bases and J by 4 bases; unmatched bases: 4. Germline CDR1 and CDR2: LNHDA and SQIVND (reference sequence). This chain's CDR3 is CASSMAGGPYEQYF. Here the CDR3 DNA reads TGTGCCAGTAGTATGGCGGGGGGGCCTTACGAGCAGTACTTC.

The chain uses TRBV4-2 and TRBJ1-5; D unresolved. The CDR3 consists of 13 residues. V shed 0 bases and J shed 7 bases, with 7 bases lying between them. Germline loops: CDR1 LGHNA, CDR2 YNFKEQ. CDR3 loop: CASSQDLGQPQHF. In nucleotides, the CDR3 is TGTGCCAGCAGCCAAGATTTAGGGCAGCCCCAGCATTTT.

This clone was seen a handful of times. J is TRBJ2-5 and V is TRBV27, with 9 bases matching TRBD1. The V segment lost 5 bases and the J segment 5 bases; nucleotides outside the gene matches: 9. Looked up from germline, CDR1 is MNHEY and CDR2 is SMNVEV (reference sequence). CDR3 length equals 15 residues. The CDR3 spells CASSAGTGSAETQYF. The CDR3 DNA is TGTGCCAGCAGTGCCGGGACAGGGTCGGCGGAGACCCAGTACTTC.

The CDR3 nucleotides are TGCGCCAGCAGAATGGGGCCTAATGAAAAACTGTTTTTT. As protein: CASRMGPNEKLFF. The chain carries TRBV4-3 and TRBJ1-4, with a weak D call TRBD1 (5 bases). The CDR3 extends over 13 amino acids. Per the germline V gene, CDR1 is LGHNA and CDR2 is YSLEER. With 6 bases removed from V and 3 bases from J, the gap between germline ends came to 8 bases.

The chain joins TRBV7-9 to TRBJ1-3, with D possibly TRBD1 on 6 matching bases. The ends were cut back, 5 bases at V and 1 base at J, with 15 bases in the middle. The CDR3 runs to 16 residues. Per the germline V gene, CDR1 is SEHNR and CDR2 is FQNEAQ (reference sequence). The CDR3 coding sequence is TGTGCCAGCAGCCTGACAGGACCCGCGTCTGGAAACACCATATATTTT. Residues: CASSLTGPASGNTIYF.

The rearrangement uses TRBV20-1 and TRBJ1-1, with D unresolved. The CDR3 runs to 11 residues. The V gene lost 0 bases and the J gene lost 7 bases, with 6 bases spanning the gap. Germline CDR1 DFQATT, CDR2 SNEGSKA (reference sequence). CDR3 amino acids: CSARDRFEAFF. In DNA form, the CDR3 reads TGCAGTGCTAGAGACAGGTTTGAAGCTTTCTTT.

The chain uses TRBV2 and TRBJ1-6, with D perhaps TRBD1 (5 bases). Germline V gene sequence: CDR1 SNHLY, CDR2 FYNNEI. V was trimmed by 3 bases and J by 7 bases, leaving 25 bases between them. The CDR3 is 19 residues long. In DNA form, the CDR3 reads TGTGCCAGCAGTGATTTCAAAAGTTGGGCAGGGCGGTCGAATTCACCCCTCCACTTT. Translated, it gives CASSDFKSWAGRSNSPLHF. Full variable domain (remainder filled in from reference TRBV2 and TRBJ1-6): EPEVTQTPSHQVTQMGQEVILRCVPISNHLYFYWYRQILGQKVEFLVSFYNNEISEKSEIFDDQFSVERPDGSNFTLKIRSTKLEDSAMYFCASSDFKSWAGRSNSPLHFGNGTRLTVT.

This chain uses TRBV4-1 with TRBJ1-6; unclear D gene. Germline V lookup: CDR1 MGHRA, CDR2 YSYEKL. V was clipped by 0 bases and J by 0 bases, with 9 bases between them. This CDR3 region has 17 residues. The DNA for the CDR3 is TGCGCCAGCAGCCAAGATAGTCTGAGCTCCTATAATTCACCCCTCCACTTT. Translated, it gives CASSQDSLSSYNSPLHF.

This rearrangement joins TRBV5-1 to TRBJ2-3; TRBD1 agrees at 8 bases. The length of the CDR3 is 16 residues. Germline CDR1 and CDR2: SGHRS and YFSETQ. V lost 5 bases to trimming and J lost 0 bases; unmatched junction nucleotides: 8. The DNA of the CDR3 is TGCGCCAGCAGTCTATTCACAGGGGGTAGCACAGATACGCAGTATTTT. It codes for CASSLFTGGSTDTQYF.